The T cell receptor beta chain described here comes from a study of blood T cells in healthy people across ages. Study overall: Using template switching, researchers captured about one barcoded beta molecule for each two T cells.

The CDR3 sequence is 15 residues long. With regard to this clonotype: The antigen is not known.

Then a second PCR, running roughly 6 to 11 cycles, was carried out with a sample-barcoded 5' primer and a J-beta primer mix. TCRdb re-called the 5' RACE reads through MiXCR, storing one row per CDR3 protein. This sample yields about 800,000 distinct CDR3 sequences, of which 58% are seen a single time; about 20% belongs to the top ten. Points from the study as a whole: Reliance upon unsorted PBMCs precluded definitive naive versus antigen-experienced comparison.

The sequencing input was blood. The receptor's source is a man aged 30 to 39 in good health. The chain couples TRBV21-1 to TRBJ2-2; the table gives TRBD2 as D, unverified against the DNA. TRBV21-1 constitutes a pseudogene. CDR3 sequence (DNA): TGTGCCAGCTCAGAGGGAATCCCTAACACCGGGGAGCTGTTTTTT. This sequence encodes CASSEGIPNTGELFF.